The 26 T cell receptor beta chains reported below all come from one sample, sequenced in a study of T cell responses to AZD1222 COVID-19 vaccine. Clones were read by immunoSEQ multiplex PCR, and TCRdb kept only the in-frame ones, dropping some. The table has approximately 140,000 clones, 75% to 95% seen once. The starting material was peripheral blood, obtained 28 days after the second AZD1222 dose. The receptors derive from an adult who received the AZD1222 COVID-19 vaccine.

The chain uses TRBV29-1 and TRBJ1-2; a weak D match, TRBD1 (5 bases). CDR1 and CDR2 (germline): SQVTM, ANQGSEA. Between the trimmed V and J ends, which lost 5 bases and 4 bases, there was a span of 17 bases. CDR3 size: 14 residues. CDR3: CSVKGTGISYGYTF. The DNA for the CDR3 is TGCAGCGTTAAAGGGACCGGCATCTCCTATGGCTACACCTTC.

CDR3 coding DNA: TGCGCCAGCAGCGCGTCAGGGGGCGAAGGTTGGAAAAAACTGTTTTTT. Translation: CASSASGGEGWKKLFF. This sequence joins TRBV5-1 and TRBJ1-4, with 8 nucleotides matching TRBD1. The V and J ends lost 4 bases and 9 bases, in that order; junction bases with no gene match: 14. From germline, CDR1 is SGHRS and CDR2 YFSETQ. The CDR3 has 16 residues.

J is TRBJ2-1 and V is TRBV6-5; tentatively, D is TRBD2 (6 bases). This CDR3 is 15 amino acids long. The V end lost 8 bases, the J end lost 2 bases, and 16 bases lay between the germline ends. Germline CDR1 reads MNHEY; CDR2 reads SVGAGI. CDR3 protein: CASVFPGLPYNEQFF. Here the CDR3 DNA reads TGTGCCAGCGTGTTTCCGGGACTGCCCTACAATGAGCAGTTCTTC.

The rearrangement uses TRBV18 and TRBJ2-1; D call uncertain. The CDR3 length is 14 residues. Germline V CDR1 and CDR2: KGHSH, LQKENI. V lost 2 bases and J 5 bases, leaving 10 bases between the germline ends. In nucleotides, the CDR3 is TGTGCCAGCTCACCAGCCAGTTTCGACAATGAGCAGTTCTTC. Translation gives CASSPASFDNEQFF.

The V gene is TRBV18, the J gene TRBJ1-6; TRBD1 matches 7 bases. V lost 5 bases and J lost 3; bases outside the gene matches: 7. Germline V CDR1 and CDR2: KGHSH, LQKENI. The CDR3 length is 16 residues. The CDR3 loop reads CASSTGQNLYNSPLHF. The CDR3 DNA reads TGTGCCAGCTCAACGGGACAGAATCTCTATAATTCACCCCTCCACTTT.

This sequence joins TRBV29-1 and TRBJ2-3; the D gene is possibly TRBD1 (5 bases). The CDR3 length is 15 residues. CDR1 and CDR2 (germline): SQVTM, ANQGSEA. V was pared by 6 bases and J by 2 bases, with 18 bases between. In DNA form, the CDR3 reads TGCAGCGTCCCTCGGACACTCTCACCCACAGATACGCAGTATTTT. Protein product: CSVPRTLSPTDTQYF.

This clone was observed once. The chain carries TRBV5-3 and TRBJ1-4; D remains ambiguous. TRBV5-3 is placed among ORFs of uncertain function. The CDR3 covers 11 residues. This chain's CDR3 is CDLKRGEKLFF. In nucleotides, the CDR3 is TGTGACCTAAAACGGGGAGAAAAACTGTTTTTT.

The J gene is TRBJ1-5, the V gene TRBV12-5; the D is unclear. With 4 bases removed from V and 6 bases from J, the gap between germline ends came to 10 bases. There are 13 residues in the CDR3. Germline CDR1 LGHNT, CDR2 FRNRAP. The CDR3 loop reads CASGSTGVQPQHF. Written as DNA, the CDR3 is TGTGCTAGTGGTTCAACCGGGGTTCAGCCCCAGCATTTT.

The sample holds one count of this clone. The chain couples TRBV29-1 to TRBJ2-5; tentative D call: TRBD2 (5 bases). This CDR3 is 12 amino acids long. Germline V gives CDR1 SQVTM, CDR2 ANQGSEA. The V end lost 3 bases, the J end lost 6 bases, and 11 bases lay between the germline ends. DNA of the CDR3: TGCAGCGTTGAGGCGAGCGGTCAGACCCAGTACTTC. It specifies CSVEASGQTQYF.

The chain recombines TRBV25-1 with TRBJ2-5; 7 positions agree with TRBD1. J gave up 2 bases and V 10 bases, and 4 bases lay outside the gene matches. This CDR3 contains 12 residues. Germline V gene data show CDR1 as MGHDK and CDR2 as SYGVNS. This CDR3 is CATTGVQETQYF. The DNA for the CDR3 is TGTGCCACTACAGGGGTTCAAGAGACCCAGTACTTC.

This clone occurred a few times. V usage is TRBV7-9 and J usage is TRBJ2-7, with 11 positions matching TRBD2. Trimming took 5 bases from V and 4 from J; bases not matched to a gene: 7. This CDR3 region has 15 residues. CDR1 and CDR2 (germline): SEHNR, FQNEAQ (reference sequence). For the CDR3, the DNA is TGTGCCAGCAGCGTTAGCGGGAGGGCCGGGTACGAGCAGTACTTC. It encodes CASSVSGRAGYEQYF.

CDR3 sequence reads: CATSRDLGSVNEKLFF. CDR3 DNA: TGTGCCACCAGCAGAGACTTGGGTTCGGTTAATGAAAAACTGTTTTTT. V usage is TRBV15 and J usage is TRBJ1-4, with D hard to call. V was cut by 0 bases and J by 4 bases, with 12 bases left in between. The CDR3 has 16 amino acids. Germline CDR1 and CDR2: LNHNV and YYDKDF (reference sequence).

The CDR3 loop is CASSFRQYEQYF. The CDR3 DNA follows: TGCGCCAGCAGCTTTAGGCAGTACGAGCAGTACTTC. The chain has TRBV5-1 and TRBJ2-7; D is unclear. CDR3 length: 12 residues. Germline V gene lookup returns CDR1 SGHRS and CDR2 YFSETQ. V was cut by 2 bases and J by 4 bases, with 7 bases left in between.

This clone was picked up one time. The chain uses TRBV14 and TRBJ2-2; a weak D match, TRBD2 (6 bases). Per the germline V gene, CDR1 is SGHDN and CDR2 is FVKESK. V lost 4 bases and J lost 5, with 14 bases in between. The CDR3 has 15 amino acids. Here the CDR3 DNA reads TGTGCCAGCAGCCCCTTGCTAGGAGGGACCGGGGAGCTGTTTTTT. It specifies CASSPLLGGTGELFF.

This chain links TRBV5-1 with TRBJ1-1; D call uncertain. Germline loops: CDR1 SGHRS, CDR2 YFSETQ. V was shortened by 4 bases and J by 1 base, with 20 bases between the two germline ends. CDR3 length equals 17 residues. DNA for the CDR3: TGCGCCAGCAGCCGGACCCCAGAGGGAGTAGGGAACACTGAAGCTTTCTTT. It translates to CASSRTPEGVGNTEAFF.

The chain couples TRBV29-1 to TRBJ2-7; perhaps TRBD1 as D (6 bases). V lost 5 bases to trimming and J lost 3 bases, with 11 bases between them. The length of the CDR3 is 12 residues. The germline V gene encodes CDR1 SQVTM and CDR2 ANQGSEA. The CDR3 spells CSVFIGGYEQYF. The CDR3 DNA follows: TGCAGCGTTTTTATAGGGGGCTACGAGCAGTACTTC.

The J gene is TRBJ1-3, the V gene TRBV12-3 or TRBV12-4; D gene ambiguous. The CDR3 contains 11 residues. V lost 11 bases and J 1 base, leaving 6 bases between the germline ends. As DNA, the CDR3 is TGTGCCGATGGGTCTGGAAACACCATATATTTT. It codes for CADGSGNTIYF.

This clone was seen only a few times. CDR3 protein: CASSTGLYSNQPQHF. In DNA form, the CDR3 reads TGTGCCAGCAGTACAGGGTTGTATAGCAATCAGCCCCAGCATTTT. This sequence joins TRBV27 and TRBJ1-5; D possibly corresponds to TRBD1 (6 bases). CDR1 and CDR2 (germline): MNHEY, SMNVEV (reference sequence). The CDR3 covers 15 residues. The germline V and J ends were trimmed by 5 bases and 0 bases, with 11 bases remaining between them.

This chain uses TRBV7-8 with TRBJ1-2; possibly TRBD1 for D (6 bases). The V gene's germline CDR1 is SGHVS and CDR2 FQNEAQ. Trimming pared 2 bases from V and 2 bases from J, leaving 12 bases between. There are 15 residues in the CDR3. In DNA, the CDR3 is TGTGCCAGCAGCTTACATGGGACACTCAACTATGGCTACACCTTC. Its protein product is CASSLHGTLNYGYTF.

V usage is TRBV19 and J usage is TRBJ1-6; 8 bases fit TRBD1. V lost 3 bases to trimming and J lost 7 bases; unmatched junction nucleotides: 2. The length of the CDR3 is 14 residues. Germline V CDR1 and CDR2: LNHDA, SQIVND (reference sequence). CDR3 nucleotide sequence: TGTGCCAGTAGTATTACAGGGGGGAATTCACCCCTCCACTTT. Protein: CASSITGGNSPLHF. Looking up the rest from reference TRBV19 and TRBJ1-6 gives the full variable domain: DGGITQSPKYLFRKEGQNVTLSCEQNLNHDAMYWYRQDPGQGLRLIYYSQIVNDFQKGDIAEGYSVSREKKESFPLTVTSAQKNPTAFYLCASSITGGNSPLHFGNGTRLTVT.

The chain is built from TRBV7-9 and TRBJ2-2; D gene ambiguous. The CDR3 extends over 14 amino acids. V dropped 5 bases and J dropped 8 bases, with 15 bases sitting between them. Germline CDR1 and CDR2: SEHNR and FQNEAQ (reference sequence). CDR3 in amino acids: CASSSTDHVGELFF. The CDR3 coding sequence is TGTGCCAGCAGCAGTACAGATCACGTGGGGGAGCTGTTTTTT.

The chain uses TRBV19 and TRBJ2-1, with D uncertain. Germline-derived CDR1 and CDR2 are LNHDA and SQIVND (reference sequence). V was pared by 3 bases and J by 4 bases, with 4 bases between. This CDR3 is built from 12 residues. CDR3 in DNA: TGTGCCAGTAGTATTCAGTACAATGAGCAGTTCTTC. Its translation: CASSIQYNEQFF. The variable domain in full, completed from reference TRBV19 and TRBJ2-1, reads DGGITQSPKYLFRKEGQNVTLSCEQNLNHDAMYWYRQDPGQGLRLIYYSQIVNDFQKGDIAEGYSVSREKKESFPLTVTSAQKNPTAFYLCASSIQYNEQFFGPGTRLTVL.

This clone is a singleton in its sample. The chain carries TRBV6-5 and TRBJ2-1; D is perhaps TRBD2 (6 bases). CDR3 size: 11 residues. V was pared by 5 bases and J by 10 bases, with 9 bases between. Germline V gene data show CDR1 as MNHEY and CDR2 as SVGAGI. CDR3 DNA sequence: TGTGCCAGCAGTCTAGCGTTCGAGCAGTTCTTC. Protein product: CASSLAFEQFF.

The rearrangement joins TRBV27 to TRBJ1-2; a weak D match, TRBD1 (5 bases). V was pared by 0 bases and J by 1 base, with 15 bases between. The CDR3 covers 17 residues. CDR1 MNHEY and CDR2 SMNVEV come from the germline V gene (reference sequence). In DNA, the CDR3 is TGTGCCAGCAGTTTATCGATTTTGGGGCTGGATAACTATGGCTACACCTTC. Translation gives CASSLSILGLDNYGYTF.

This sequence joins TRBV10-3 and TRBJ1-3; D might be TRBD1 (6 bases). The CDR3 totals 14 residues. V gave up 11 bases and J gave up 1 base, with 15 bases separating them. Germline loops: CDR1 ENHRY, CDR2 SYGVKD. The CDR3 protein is CAARDRLSGNTIYF. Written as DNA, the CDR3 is TGTGCCGCACGAGACAGGCTTTCTGGAAACACCATATATTTT.

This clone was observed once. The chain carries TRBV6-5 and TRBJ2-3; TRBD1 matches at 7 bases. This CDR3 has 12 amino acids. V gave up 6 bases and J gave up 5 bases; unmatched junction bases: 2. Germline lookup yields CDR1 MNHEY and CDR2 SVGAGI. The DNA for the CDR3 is TGTGCCAGCAGAGCAGGGGGAGATACGCAGTATTTT. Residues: CASRAGGDTQYF.